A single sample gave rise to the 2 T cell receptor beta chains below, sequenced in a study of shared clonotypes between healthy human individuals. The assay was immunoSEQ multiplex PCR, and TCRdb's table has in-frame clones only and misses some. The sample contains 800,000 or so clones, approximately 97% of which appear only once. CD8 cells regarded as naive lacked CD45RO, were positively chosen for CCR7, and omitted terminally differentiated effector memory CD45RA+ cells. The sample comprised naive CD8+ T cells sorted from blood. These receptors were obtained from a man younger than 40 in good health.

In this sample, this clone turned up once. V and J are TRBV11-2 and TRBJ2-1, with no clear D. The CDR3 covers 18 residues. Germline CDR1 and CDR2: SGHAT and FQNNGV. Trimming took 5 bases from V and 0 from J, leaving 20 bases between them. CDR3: CASSPPADGRFSYNEQFF. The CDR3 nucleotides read TGTGCCAGCAGCCCCCCCGCGGACGGCAGATTCTCCTACAATGAGCAGTTCTTC.

DNA for the CDR3: TGTGCCAGCAGACAACAGGGGAGCTCCTACAATGAGCAGTTCTTC. Translating it yields CASRQQGSSYNEQFF. The rearrangement uses TRBV27 and TRBJ2-1; TRBD1 agrees at 7 bases. V dropped 6 bases and J dropped 0; count of bases not matched to a gene: 5. The CDR3 sequence is 15 residues long. The germline V gene has CDR1 MNHEY and CDR2 SMNVEV (reference sequence).